The present entry profiles one T cell receptor (beta chain) with its context. The antigen is not known. This may arise from a read error, as a much more abundant clone is one base away. These data originate in a study of T-cell memory formation after mild COVID-19. Study-wide background: TCR clusters were mostly confined to one donor each. Study-wide results and caveats: Largely, contracting CD4+ clones fell within CM and EM, and contracting CD8+ clones within EMRA. Later expanders leaned CD4+, whereas day 15 to 85 contracting clones were balanced CD4/CD8. Prior to infection, memory already included some responding clones, suggesting cross-reactive memory joined.

Germline CDR1 reads SGHTA; CDR2 reads FQGNSA. V trimming: 6 bases; J trimming: 7 bases; junction bases outside the gene matches: 12. CDR3 size: 15 residues. One entry per CDR3 protein results from TCRdb running MiXCR on the 5' RACE reads. Among more than 300,000 distinct CDR3 sequences, roughly 20% were seen once, and the ten largest hold 21%. This TCR derives from a man between 18 and 29 years old who had mild COVID-19 (a few samples of this study predate the infection). Cell type and time point are not known. Material for sequencing was PBMCs or a T cell subset sorted from them (not recorded which). V gene TRBV7-2 combines with J gene TRBJ2-1, with 7 nucleotides matching TRBD1. CDR3 nucleotides: TGTGCCAGCAGATTGTCGACAGGGCCTCAAAATGAGCAGTTCTTC. This gives the protein CASRLSTGPQNEQFF. Full variable domain (missing parts from reference TRBV7-2 and TRBJ2-1): GAGVSQSPSNKVTEKGKDVELRCDPISGHTALYWYRQSLGQGLEFLIYFQGNSAPDKSGLPSDRFSAERTGGSVSTLTIQRTQQEDSAVYLCASRLSTGPQNEQFFGPGTRLTVL.